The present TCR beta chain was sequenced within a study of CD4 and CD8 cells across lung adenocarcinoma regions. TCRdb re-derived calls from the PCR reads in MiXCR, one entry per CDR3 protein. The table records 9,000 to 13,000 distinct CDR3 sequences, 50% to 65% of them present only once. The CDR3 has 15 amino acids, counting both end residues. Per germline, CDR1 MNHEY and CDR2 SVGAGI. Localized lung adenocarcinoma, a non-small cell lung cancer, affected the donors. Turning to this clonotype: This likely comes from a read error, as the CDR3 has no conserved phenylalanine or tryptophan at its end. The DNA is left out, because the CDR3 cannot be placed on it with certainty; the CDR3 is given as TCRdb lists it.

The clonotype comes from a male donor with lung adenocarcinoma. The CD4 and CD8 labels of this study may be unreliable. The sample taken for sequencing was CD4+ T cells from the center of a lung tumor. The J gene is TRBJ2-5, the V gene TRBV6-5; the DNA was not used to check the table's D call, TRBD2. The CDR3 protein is CASSYSSSGQETQFL.